This T cell receptor beta chain was identified during a study of OX40 agonist ivuxolimab in advanced cancers. Overall study context: Two patients with cutaneous melanoma and one with hepatocellular carcinoma, three in total, showed partial responses. General study findings and limits: On average, CD8+ T cells had more expanded clones than CD4+.

The assay was immunoSEQ multiplex PCR, and TCRdb's table has in-frame clones only and misses some. This table has roughly 53,000 clones, about four fifths appearing once. The V end was cut by 6 bases, the J end by 0 bases, with 12 bases between. CDR1 KGHSH and CDR2 LQKENI come from the germline V gene. This CDR3 contains 14 residues. In regard to this clone: No antigen is known for it.

The chain recombines TRBV18 with TRBJ2-7, with D possibly being TRBD1 (6 bases). This clonotype originated in an adult with an advanced solid tumor such as melanoma, head and neck, liver or kidney cancer. The specimen was CD4+ or CD8+ T cells sorted from blood, collected in a trial of the OX40 agonist ivuxolimab. CDR3 amino acids: CASSSQGSSYEQYF. The CDR3 nucleotides read TGTGCCAGCTCCTCACAGGGAAGCTCCTACGAGCAGTACTTC.